This TCR beta chain was captured in a study of human T cells and chemical hapten exposure. This clonotype has a count of ten or more. Its antigen is as yet unknown. TCRdb redid the calling of the RACE reads with MiXCR, one entry per CDR3 protein. The table lists 100,000 to 150,000 distinct CDR3 sequences, 11% of them singletons, with 2.4% in the top ten. Study-level findings and limits: Following DPC sensitization, TCRs present above 1 in 1000 frequency showed no change.

Time point noted: patch test 3, about 24 weeks after DPC sensitization. The treatment here: therapeutic diphenylcyclopropenone sensitization with weekly scalp DPC. This CDR3 region has 11 residues. Trimming removed 6 bases from V and 1 base from J, with 5 bases in between. Germline V CDR1 and CDR2: SGHRS, YFSETQ. This TCR was sampled from a woman in her forties or fifties with alopecia areata. Some clones in this sample may be carry-over from other donors' samples. The chain recombines TRBV5-1 with TRBJ2-7, with D maybe TRBD1 (5 bases). The sequenced sample was whole blood, obtained in connection with sensitization to the hapten diphenylcyclopropenone (DPC). In DNA, the CDR3 is TGCGCCAGCAAGGGGTCCTACGAGCAGTACTTC. This codes for CASKGSYEQYF.